These 8 T cell receptor beta chains originate from one sample sequenced in a study of blood T cell repertoires in COVID-19. Repertoires were generated with immunoSEQ multiplex PCR, while TCRdb's copy carries only in-frame clones and drops some. Among about 140,000 clones listed, approximately 88% were seen once. Input material: peripheral blood. These TCRs come from a woman between 50 and 59 years old with acute or convalescent COVID-19.

The gene calls are TRBV12-5 and TRBJ2-7; D is perhaps TRBD1 (6 bases). The germline V and J ends were trimmed by 9 bases and 2 bases, with 14 bases remaining between them. Germline V CDR1 and CDR2: LGHNT, FRNRAP. The CDR3 totals 13 residues. CDR3: CASQQGSPYEQYF. The CDR3 nucleotides are TGTGCTAGCCAACAGGGATCCCCCTACGAGCAGTACTTC.

The chain uses TRBV2 and TRBJ2-2; TRBD2 might be the D (6 bases). Germline CDR1 reads SNHLY; CDR2 reads FYNNEI. The V end lost 6 bases, the J end lost 3 bases, and 11 bases lay between the germline ends. The CDR3 is 14 amino acids. In nucleotides, the CDR3 is TGTGCCAGCAGCGGAGGGCCGGACACCGGGGAGCTGTTTTTT. Protein sequence: CASSGGPDTGELFF.

The rearrangement uses TRBV12-3 or TRBV12-4 and TRBJ1-1, with TRBD1 as a possible D gene (5 bases). The CDR3 consists of 13 residues. The V gene lost 3 bases and the J gene lost 6 bases, with 11 bases spanning the gap. The chain's CDR3 is CASSFTGRAEAFF. DNA of the CDR3: TGTGCCAGCAGTTTTACAGGTCGTGCTGAAGCTTTCTTT.

The V and J genes are TRBV12-3 or TRBV12-4 and TRBJ2-3; D not certain. The ends were cut back, 3 bases at V and 12 bases at J, with 10 bases in the middle. This CDR3 has 11 amino acids. The CDR3 coding sequence is TGTGCCAGCAGTTTCAGCGTAGTACAGTATTTT. Its protein product is CASSFSVVQYF.

The CDR3 reads CASTLWGTANTGELFF. Written as DNA, the CDR3 is TGTGCCAGCACTCTGTGGGGGACTGCGAACACCGGGGAGCTGTTTTTT. The chain recombines TRBV28 with TRBJ2-2, with a possible D match to TRBD2 (6 bases). The CDR3 has 16 amino acids. Trimming cost V 7 bases and J 0 bases, with 15 bases left between them. CDR1 MDHEN and CDR2 SYDVKM come from the germline V gene.

The table lists this clone with a count of one. This chain uses TRBV5-1 with TRBJ2-2; 8 bases are shared with TRBD2. CDR1 and CDR2 from the germline V gene are SGHRS and YFSETQ. The CDR3 extends over 16 amino acids. The V gene end was trimmed by 4 bases and the J gene end by 3 bases; junction bases not matched to a gene: 8. CDR3 nucleotides: TGCGCCAGCAGCACCTTGGGTAGCGGGGACACCGGGGAGCTGTTTTTT. Its translation: CASSTLGSGDTGELFF. Combining the CDR3 with reference TRBV5-1 and TRBJ2-2 gives the whole variable domain KAGVTQTPRYLIKTRGQQVTLSCSPISGHRSVSWYQQTPGQGLQFLFEYFSETQRNKGNFPGRFSGRQFSNSRSEMNVSTLELGDSALYLCASSTLGSGDTGELFFGEGSRLTVL.

This clone was observed once. The J gene is TRBJ2-5, the V gene TRBV4-1, with D tentatively TRBD1 (6 bases). Germline V lookup: CDR1 MGHRA, CDR2 YSYEKL. The V end lost 4 bases, the J end lost 3 bases, and 12 bases lay between the germline ends. The CDR3 has 14 residues. CDR3 in amino acids: CASSPQGQKETQYF. CDR3 sequence (DNA): TGCGCCAGCAGCCCACAGGGTCAAAAAGAGACCCAGTACTTC.

V gene TRBV20-1 combines with J gene TRBJ1-1, with TRBD1 identical over 7 bases. Trimming took 6 bases from V and 6 from J; bases not matched to a gene: 4. CDR1 and CDR2 from the germline V gene are DFQATT and SNEGSKA (reference sequence). This CDR3 has 11 amino acids. The DNA of the CDR3 is TGCAGTGCCCCCGACAGGGCTGAAGCTTTCTTT. This codes for CSAPDRAEAFF.